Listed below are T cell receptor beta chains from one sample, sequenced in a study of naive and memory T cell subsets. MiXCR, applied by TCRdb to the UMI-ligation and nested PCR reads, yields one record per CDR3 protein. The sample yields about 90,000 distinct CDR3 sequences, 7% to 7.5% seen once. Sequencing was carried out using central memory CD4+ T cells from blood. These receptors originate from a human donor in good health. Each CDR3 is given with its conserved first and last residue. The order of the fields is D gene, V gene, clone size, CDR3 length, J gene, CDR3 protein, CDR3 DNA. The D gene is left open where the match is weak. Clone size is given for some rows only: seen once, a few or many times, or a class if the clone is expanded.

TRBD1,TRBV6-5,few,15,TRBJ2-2,CASRDTGVGTGELFF,TGTGCCAGCAGGGATACAGGGGTCGGCACCGGGGAGCTGTTTTTT
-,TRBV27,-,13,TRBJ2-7,CASSWTQTYEQYF,TGTGCCAGCAGTTGGACGCAGACCTACGAGCAGTACTTC
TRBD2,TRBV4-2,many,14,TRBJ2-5,CASSPSGPGETQYF,TGTGCCAGCAGCCCTAGCGGGCCGGGGGAGACCCAGTACTTC
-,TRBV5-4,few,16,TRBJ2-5,CASSSRTPNLGETQYF,TGTGCCAGCAGCTCAAGGACTCCCAACTTGGGGGAGACCCAGTACTTC
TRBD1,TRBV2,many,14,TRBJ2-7,CASSSGGEGYEQYF,TGTGCCAGCAGTTCAGGGGGAGAAGGTTACGAGCAGTACTTC
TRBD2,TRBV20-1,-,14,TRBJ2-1,CSAKTSGGRNEQFF,TGCAGTGCGAAAACTAGCGGGGGGAGAAATGAGCAGTTCTTC
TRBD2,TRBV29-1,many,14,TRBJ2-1,CSVSSGRRYNEQFF,TGCAGCGTCAGTAGCGGGAGAAGGTACAATGAGCAGTTCTTC
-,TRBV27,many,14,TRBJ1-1,CASSLNFRNTEAFF,TGTGCCAGCAGTTTAAATTTTAGGAATACTGAAGCTTTCTTT
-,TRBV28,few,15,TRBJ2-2,CASSPSGSHTGELFF,TGTGCCAGCAGTCCGTCGGGTTCTCACACCGGGGAGCTGTTTTTT
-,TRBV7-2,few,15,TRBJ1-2,CASSPRTVGAQGYTF,TGTGCCAGCAGCCCCCGGACAGTCGGGGCCCAAGGCTACACCTTC
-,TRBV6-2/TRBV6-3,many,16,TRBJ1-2,CASRYDRPASNYGYTF,TGTGCCAGCAGATACGACCGGCCCGCCTCTAACTATGGCTACACCTTC
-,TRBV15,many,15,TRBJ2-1,CATSSPGTLNREQFF,TGTGCCACCAGCAGTCCCGGGACCTTAAACAGGGAGCAGTTCTTC
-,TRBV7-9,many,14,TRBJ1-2,CASSLLQGLSGYTF,TGTGCCAGCAGCTTACTCCAGGGACTATCCGGCTACACCTTC
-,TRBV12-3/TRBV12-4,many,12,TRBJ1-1,CASSTGYTEAFF,TGTGCCAGCAGTACAGGGTACACTGAAGCTTTCTTT
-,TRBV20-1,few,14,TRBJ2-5,CSARPVGPQETQYF,TGCAGTGCCCGACCCGTCGGACCCCAAGAGACCCAGTACTTC
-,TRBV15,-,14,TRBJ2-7,CATSRGRGGYEQYF,TGTGCCACCAGCAGAGGCCGGGGAGGCTACGAGCAGTACTTC
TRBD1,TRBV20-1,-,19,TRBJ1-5,CSATPPGPTGGRGNQPQHF,TGCAGTGCAACACCCCCCGGCCCTACAGGGGGAAGAGGCAATCAGCCCCAGCATTTT
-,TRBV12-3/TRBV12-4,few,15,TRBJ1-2,CASSLPGRQAYGYTF,TGTGCCAGCAGTTTACCAGGAAGGCAAGCCTATGGCTACACCTTC